This T cell receptor beta chain is drawn from a study of shared clonotypes between healthy human individuals. TCRdb keeps only in-frame clones here, not all; method: immunoSEQ multiplex PCR. This sample has about 1 million clones; around 74% occur once, and the top ten carry around 1.5%. There were only Caucasian adults among the donors, and all lived in Nashville, Tennessee. The V segment lost 4 bases and the J segment 1 base; nucleotides outside the gene matches: 12. The CDR3 spans 18 residues. Germline V gene sequence: CDR1 SGHRS, CDR2 YFSETQ. Findings of the study overall: Non-shared clonotypes were found to have lower generation probabilities than the clonotypes that were shared by all four of the sorted-subset donors. Four donors shared around 5% of their naive CD4 clonotypes.

Remarks on this clone: The target antigen is unknown.

The specimen was memory CD4+ T cells sorted from blood. Documented subset: CD45RA-negative fraction. The chain uses TRBV5-1 and TRBJ2-3; 10 bases agree with TRBD1. This clonotype was obtained from a young man in good health. As DNA, the CDR3 is TGCGCCAGCAGCACATTCCGACAGGGGGCGCAGGGCACAGATACGCAGTATTTT. It codes for CASSTFRQGAQGTDTQYF.